This T cell receptor beta chain was observed in a study of blood T cell repertoires in COVID-19. This CDR3 region has 11 residues. Germline assignment: CDR1 DFQATT and CDR2 SNEGSKA (reference sequence). V shed 6 bases and J shed 7 bases, with 7 bases lying between them. The protocol was immunoSEQ multiplex PCR, while the TCRdb copy is restricted to in-frame clones and leaves out a portion. Here the sample spans about 110,000 clones, 70% to 80% being singletons. The chain recombines TRBV20-1 with TRBJ1-6, with a weak D call TRBD1 (5 bases). This receptor was identified in a man between 70 and 80 years old with active or convalescent COVID-19. The sequenced sample was peripheral blood. In DNA form, the CDR3 reads TGCAGTGCGAAGGGGAATTCACCCCTCCACTTT. It is translated as CSAKGNSPLHF.